The sequence of this T cell receptor (beta chain) was determined in a study of post-analysis software for immune sequencing data. Tagging with unique molecular identifiers was a feature of the TCR beta cDNA libraries. TCRdb analysed the PCR reads with MiXCR anew, one entry per CDR3 protein. The repertoire includes more than 350,000 distinct CDR3 sequences, about 39% of them detected once, and about 8% sits in the top ten. Findings and caveats of the study: Four or five TRBV segments, TRBV5-6, TRBV5-1 and TRBV20-1 among them, were found more frequent in patients than controls.

This clonotype was found a few times. Its matching antigen is unknown. The CDR3 contains 15 residues. Per germline, CDR1 SEHNR and CDR2 FQNEAQ (reference sequence). Trimming at V came to 5 bases and at J to 1 base, leaving 4 bases not matched to a gene. This TCR derives from a girl aged 2-15 years with multiple sclerosis. The sample was blood. The rearrangement links TRBV7-9 to TRBJ1-4; 7 bases are shared with TRBD1. The CDR3 bases are TGTGCCAGCAGCCCAAGGGGGCAAACTAATGAAAAACTGTTTTTT. Residues: CASSPRGQTNEKLFF.